This passage covers 7 T cell receptor beta chains from one sample sequenced in a study of PD-1 blockade in classical Hodgkin lymphoma. Each and every patient relapsed after autologous stem cell transplantation, and patients got differing brentuximab vedotin exposure. Generated by immunoSEQ multiplex PCR, the TCRdb table keeps only in-frame clones and is missing some. Of about 110,000 clones in the sample, roughly nine tenths are singletons; the top ten hold approximately 20%. Sample: peripheral blood mononuclear cells (PBMCs), taken before the second cycle of nivolumab. These receptors came from a human donor with classical Hodgkin lymphoma.

This sequence joins TRBV12-1 and TRBJ2-6; TRBD2 is the table's D call, not checked against the DNA. TRBV12-1 is annotated as a pseudogene. The CDR3 is 19 amino acids. CDR3 in amino acids: CASSFRSARSRSGANVLTF. Here the CDR3 DNA reads TGTGCCAGCAGTTTCCGAAGCGCGCGGAGCCGCTCTGGGGCCAACGTCCTGACTTTC.

The chain couples TRBV7-9 to TRBJ2-1; 11 bases line up with TRBD2. The germline gives CDR1 SEHNR, CDR2 FQNEAQ (reference sequence). V shed 5 bases, J shed 8 bases, and the junction held 5 bases outside the gene matches. The CDR3 loop spans 14 amino acids. The CDR3 here is CASSTSGSSDEQFF. Written as DNA, the CDR3 is TGTGCCAGCAGCACTAGCGGGAGTAGCGATGAGCAGTTCTTC.

The chain is built from TRBV5-1 and TRBJ2-2; 8 bases fit TRBD2. CDR3 length: 14 amino acids. Germline assignment: CDR1 SGHRS and CDR2 YFSETQ. V was clipped by 5 bases and J by 6 bases; unmatched bases: 6. The CDR3: CASRFTSGPGELFF. The CDR3 DNA sequence: TGCGCCAGCAGGTTCACTAGCGGACCCGGGGAGCTGTTTTTT.

The genes are TRBV6-5 and TRBJ2-3, with D possibly matching TRBD2 (6 bases). The ends were cut back, 5 bases at V and 1 base at J, with 13 bases in the middle. Germline assignment: CDR1 MNHEY and CDR2 SVGAGI. The CDR3 spans 15 residues. CDR3 in amino acids: CASSLPSGGTDTQYF. The CDR3 region has the DNA TGTGCCAGCAGTCTCCCGTCGGGAGGCACAGATACGCAGTATTTT.

V usage is TRBV27 and J usage is TRBJ1-5; D uncertain. The ends were cut back, 4 bases at V and 0 bases at J, with 10 bases in the middle. The CDR3 covers 15 residues. CDR1 MNHEY and CDR2 SMNVEV come from the germline V gene (reference sequence). The CDR3 loop reads CASSSLRHSNQPQHF. The CDR3 region has the DNA TGTGCCAGCAGTTCACTAAGACATAGCAATCAGCCCCAGCATTTT.

This clone was observed a handful of times. This chain joins TRBV6-1 and TRBJ2-3; 7 positions match TRBD2. The CDR3 is 16 residues long. Germline V gives CDR1 MNHNS, CDR2 SASEGT. The junction had 8 bases not matched to a gene; V was cut back by 2 bases and J by 3 bases. The CDR3, as DNA: TGTGCCAGCAGTGAAATGGCGGGGGTTGGTACAGATACGCAGTATTTT. It yields the protein CASSEMAGVGTDTQYF.

J is TRBJ1-5 and V is TRBV18; TRBD1 agrees at 10 bases. This CDR3 comprises 16 residues. V trimming: 3 bases; J trimming: 5 bases; junction bases outside the gene matches: 7. CDR1 and CDR2 from the germline V gene are KGHSH and LQKENI. The CDR3 loop is CASSPLGTGVDQPQHF. The CDR3 coding sequence is TGTGCCAGCTCACCTTTGGGGACAGGGGTTGATCAGCCCCAGCATTTT.